This TCR beta chain was identified in a study of T-cell memory formation after mild COVID-19. This clonotype was counted only a few times. After 5'RACE with constant-segment primers, TCR alpha and TCR beta cDNA libraries carrying sample barcodes and UMIs were obtained. MiXCR, run by TCRdb on the 5' RACE reads, gives a single entry per CDR3 protein. The table has about 190,000 distinct CDR3 sequences, 15% to 20% seen once. The V end was cut by 7 bases, the J end by 4 bases, with 16 bases between. This CDR3 comprises 13 residues. In germline, CDR1 is DFQATT, CDR2 SNEGSKA (reference sequence). The sequencing sample was made of PBMCs or a T cell subset sorted from them (not recorded which). V usage is TRBV20-1 and J usage is TRBJ2-5, with D possibly matching TRBD2 (5 bases). The clonotype was recovered from an adult woman who had mild COVID-19 (a few samples of this study predate the infection). Cell type and time point are not known. The CDR3 region is CSVETGVAETQYF. The CDR3 coding sequence is TGCAGTGTTGAGACCGGGGTGGCAGAGACCCAGTACTTC.